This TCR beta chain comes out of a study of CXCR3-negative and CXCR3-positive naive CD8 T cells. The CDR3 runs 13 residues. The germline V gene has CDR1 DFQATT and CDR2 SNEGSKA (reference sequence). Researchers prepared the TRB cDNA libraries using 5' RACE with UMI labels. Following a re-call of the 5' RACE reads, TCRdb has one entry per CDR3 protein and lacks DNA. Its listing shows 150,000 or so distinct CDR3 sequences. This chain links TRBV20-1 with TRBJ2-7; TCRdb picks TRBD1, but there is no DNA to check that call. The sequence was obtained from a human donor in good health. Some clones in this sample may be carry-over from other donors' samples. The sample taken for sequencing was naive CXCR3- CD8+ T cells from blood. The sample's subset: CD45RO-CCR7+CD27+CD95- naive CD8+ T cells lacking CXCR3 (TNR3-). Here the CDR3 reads CSAPDREGREQYF.